These 5 T cell receptor beta chains were all obtained from the same sample, sequenced in a study of shared clonotypes between healthy human individuals. This table comes from immunoSEQ multiplex PCR, and its TCRdb copy is limited to in-frame clones, with some not included. The table has a few million clones, just under 95% seen once. Naive CD8 cells comprised CD45RO-negative, CCR7-positively selected cells, excluding terminally differentiated effector memory CD45RA+ cells. Source material: naive CD8+ T cells from PBMCs. The receptor set was obtained from a man between 18 and 29 years old in good health. Some clones in this sample may be carry-over from other donors' samples.

The genes are TRBV7-2 and TRBJ2-1, with D unclear. The V gene lost 0 bases and the J gene lost 1 base, with 4 bases spanning the gap. The germline CDR1 and CDR2 sequences are SGHTA and FQGNSA. CDR3 size: 14 residues. CDR3 DNA sequence: TGTGCCAGCAGCTTAGCGGATTCCTACAATGAGCAGTTCTTC. Protein sequence: CASSLADSYNEQFF.

The chain uses TRBV29-1 and TRBJ2-2; D not certain. Trimming took off 6 bases at V and 7 bases at J, with 9 bases between the two ends. The germline gives CDR1 SQVTM, CDR2 ANQGSEA. The CDR3 loop spans 11 amino acids. The CDR3 reads CSVLVDGELFF. CDR3 nucleotides: TGCAGCGTCCTTGTGGACGGGGAGCTGTTTTTT.

This clone was picked up one time. The chain carries TRBV7-9 and TRBJ2-5, with 7 bases lining up with TRBD1. V lost 4 bases, J lost 7 bases, and 18 bases stayed unmatched. CDR3 length: 17 amino acids. Germline lookup yields CDR1 SEHNR and CDR2 FQNEAQ (reference sequence). The CDR3 nucleotides read TGTGCCAGCAGCTATAATCGACAGGGAGTGGTTTTAGGGACCCAGTACTTC. This gives the protein CASSYNRQGVVLGTQYF.

The chain couples TRBV11-3 to TRBJ2-2, with unresolved D. V was shortened by 1 base and J by 2 bases, with 11 bases between the two germline ends. The germline gives CDR1 SGHNT, CDR2 YENEEA. The CDR3 runs to 16 residues. The CDR3 DNA follows: TGTGCCAGCAGCTTAGGAACGGGCGCCAACACCGGGGAGCTGTTTTTT. Translating gives CASSLGTGANTGELFF.

The chain links TRBV4-3 to TRBJ2-7; the match to TRBD1 covers 12 bases. CDR1 LGHNA and CDR2 YSLEER come from the germline V gene. Trimming took 0 bases from V and 2 from J; bases not matched to a gene: 5. This CDR3 comprises 17 residues. DNA for the CDR3: TGCGCCAGCAGCCAAGATGGGACAGGGGGCGAAGCCTACGAGCAGTACTTC. Encoded protein: CASSQDGTGGEAYEQYF.